This section outlines one T cell receptor (beta chain) sequence together with its context. The record originates from a study of blood T cells in healthy people across ages. The trim removed 4 bases at V and 4 bases at J, leaving 6 bases unmatched. The CDR3 covers 16 residues. Germline-derived CDR1 and CDR2 are SGHRS and YFSETQ. For the second PCR, which ran for about 6 to 11 cycles, a sample-barcoded 5' primer and a J-beta primer mix were used. TCRdb used MiXCR to reprocess the 5' RACE reads, holding one entry per CDR3 protein. The sample contains approximately 2,000,000 distinct CDR3 sequences, approximately 40% of which appear only once.

The receptor's source is a human donor in good health. The rearrangement joins TRBV5-1 to TRBJ2-2, with 11 bases that match TRBD1. Sequenced sample: blood. CDR3: CASSRGTGGFTGELFF. The DNA for the CDR3 is TGCGCCAGCAGCCGGGGGACAGGGGGATTCACCGGGGAGCTGTTTTTT.